The clone carrying this T cell receptor beta chain occurred once. These data belong to a study of technical replicates of blood from several donors. The data were produced by immunoSEQ multiplex PCR, yet TCRdb's version contains in-frame clones alone and is incomplete. This sample has about 100,000 clones, with approximately 96% found just once. The CDR3 is 14 amino acids. CDR1 is MNHNS, CDR2 SASEGT, per germline. V was pared by 7 bases and J by 3 bases, with 7 bases of the junction left unmatched. The clonotype comes from a human donor in good health. Input material: T cells isolated from PBMCs. This chain joins TRBV6-1 and TRBJ2-7, with 9 bases aligning to TRBD1. This CDR3 is CASKSGTGHYEQYF. In nucleotides, the CDR3 is TGTGCCAGCAAATCCGGGACAGGGCACTACGAGCAGTACTTC.